This T cell receptor (beta chain) was identified in a study of cytomegalovirus exposure and HLA in healthy donors. Study-wide findings and caveats: In an earlier analysis, most TCR beta V segments were productive about 87% or about 30% of the time. Accurate prediction of HLA-A and HLA-B alleles (for most subjects) was reportedly achieved from TCR beta sequences. Cytomegalovirus status, reportedly, was diagnosed with high specificity and sensitivity by the classifier.

Germline V lookup: CDR1 SGHDT, CDR2 YYEEEE. V was trimmed by 1 base and J by 7 bases, leaving 14 bases between them. The CDR3 is 15 amino acids. About this clone: Antigen specificity is unknown.

The PCR was carried out with 60 Vbeta primers and 13 Jbeta primers. The data were produced by immunoSEQ multiplex PCR, yet TCRdb's version contains in-frame clones alone and is incomplete. The sample carries about 190,000 clones, more than 75% recorded once. The chain recombines TRBV5-6 with TRBJ1-4; D gene unclear. The source is a man aged 30 to 45 in good health and CMV-seronegative. The sequenced material came from PBMCs. CDR3 nucleotides: TGTGCCAGCAGCTTGAAGGAGGCAGGAACTGAAAAACTGTTTTTT. This sequence encodes CASSLKEAGTEKLFF.